This TCR beta chain was recovered during a study of T cells in localized non-small cell lung cancer. Sequenced by immunoSEQ multiplex PCR; TCRdb stores in-frame clones only, minus some. The sample lists roughly 25,000 clones; about 80% were seen once. CDR1 and CDR2 from the germline V gene are SGHNT and YENEEA. This CDR3 region has 13 residues. V was cut by 5 bases and J by 5 bases, with 10 bases left in between. The rearrangement links TRBV11-3 to TRBJ2-1; D might be TRBD2 (5 bases). Sequencing was performed on PBMCs, taken before any cancer treatment. This TCR came from a man aged 35 to 69 with stage II lung adenocarcinoma. CDR3 DNA: TGTGCCAGCAGCAAAAGCGGTAACAATGAGCAGTTCTTC. It encodes CASSKSGNNEQFF.